These 26 T cell receptor beta chains originate from one sample sequenced in a study of shared clonotypes between healthy human individuals. TCRdb's table, derived via immunoSEQ multiplex PCR, lists solely in-frame clones and lacks some. The table records some 1.4 million clones, approximately 96% of them present only once. Sample: naive CD4+ T cells sorted from blood. The subset was: CD45RA+ positively selected. These receptors were collected from a man younger than 40 in good health.

This chain connects TRBV5-1 to TRBJ1-3; weak D call: TRBD1 (6 bases). This CDR3 has 14 residues. Germline V gene lookup returns CDR1 SGHRS and CDR2 YFSETQ. Trimming took off 3 bases at V and 2 bases at J, with 9 bases between the two ends. The CDR3 loop is CASSSAGAGNTIYF. CDR3 DNA: TGCGCCAGCAGCTCGGCAGGGGCTGGAAACACCATATATTTT.

CDR3 region: CASRAGQSYEQYF. The CDR3, as DNA: TGTGCCAGCAGAGCGGGACAGTCCTACGAGCAGTACTTC. The rearrangement links TRBV2 to TRBJ2-7; D is possibly TRBD1 or TRBD2 (7 bases each). CDR1 is SNHLY, CDR2 FYNNEI, per germline. The germline V and J ends were trimmed by 6 bases and 1 base, with 10 bases remaining between them. This CDR3 contains 13 residues.

The chain recombines TRBV15 with TRBJ2-5; 7 nucleotides agree with TRBD1. From germline, CDR1 is LNHNV and CDR2 YYDKDF (reference sequence). The V gene end was trimmed by 5 bases and the J gene end by 5 bases; junction bases not matched to a gene: 2. The CDR3 has 12 residues. Written as DNA, the CDR3 is TGTGCCACCAGCGGCAGGGGGGAGACCCAGTACTTC. Amino acid sequence: CATSGRGETQYF.

The chain couples TRBV5-8 to TRBJ2-2, with D uncertain. The ends were cut back, 4 bases at V and 2 bases at J, with 15 bases in the middle. The CDR3 is made up of 16 amino acids. In germline, CDR1 is SGHTS, CDR2 YDEGEE. CDR3 sequence (DNA): TGTGCCAGCAGCCAAGAGGTATTGGGTAACACCGGGGAGCTGTTTTTT. Translating gives CASSQEVLGNTGELFF.

The CDR3 spells CASSRLLAGGTEEQYF. CDR3 DNA: TGTGCCAGCAGCAGGCTACTAGCGGGAGGAACGGAAGAGCAGTACTTC. The chain joins TRBV21-1 to TRBJ2-7; the DNA was not compared with TRBD2, the D call given in the table. TRBV21-1 is recorded as a pseudogene. The CDR3 totals 16 residues.

This rearrangement joins TRBV5-5 to TRBJ2-7; 12 positions agree with TRBD2. The junction had 7 bases not matched to a gene; V was cut back by 3 bases and J by 3 bases. Per the germline V gene, CDR1 is SGHKS and CDR2 is YYEKEE (reference sequence). The CDR3 contains 16 residues. The CDR3 is CASSSGLAGPNYEQYF. For the CDR3, the DNA is TGTGCCAGCAGCTCCGGACTAGCGGGGCCTAACTACGAGCAGTACTTC.

V and J are TRBV6-5 and TRBJ1-3; D gene ambiguous. Germline V CDR1 and CDR2: MNHEY, SVGAGI. V was pared by 0 bases and J by 4 bases, with 4 bases between. The CDR3 spans 13 residues. In nucleotides, the CDR3 is TGTGCCAGCAGTTACTCTGGGGGAAACACCATATATTTT. Translated: CASSYSGGNTIYF.

This sequence joins TRBV11-3 and TRBJ2-5; D may correspond to TRBD1 or TRBD2 (7 bases each). Trimming stripped 5 bases from V and 5 bases from J, with 18 bases between. From germline, CDR1 is SGHNT and CDR2 YENEEA. The CDR3 runs 15 residues. This CDR3 reads CASSITGTAGETQYF. CDR3 DNA: TGTGCCAGCAGCATTACCGGGACAGCGGGGGAGACCCAGTACTTC.

The rearrangement uses TRBV12-5 and TRBJ2-1, with TRBD1 identical over 9 bases. Germline CDR1 is LGHNT and CDR2 is FRNRAP. With V trimmed by 0 bases and J by 6 bases, 6 bases remained unmatched. The CDR3 has 16 residues. In DNA form, the CDR3 reads TGTGCTAGTGGTTTGGTAGTGGGACAGGGTGTCAATGAGCAGTTCTTC. Protein: CASGLVVGQGVNEQFF.

This chain uses TRBV7-9 with TRBJ1-2; the D gene is possibly TRBD1 (6 bases). The germline V gene encodes CDR1 SEHNR and CDR2 FQNEAQ (reference sequence). The germline V and J ends were trimmed by 5 bases and 3 bases, with 10 bases remaining between them. This CDR3 spans 13 amino acids. The CDR3 protein is CASSPDSYYGYTF. The CDR3 DNA is TGTGCCAGCAGCCCGGACAGCTACTATGGCTACACCTTC.

This clone occurred a few times. The chain links TRBV19 to TRBJ2-6; no clear D. V was pared by 3 bases and J by 2 bases, with 8 bases between. In germline, CDR1 is LNHDA, CDR2 SQIVND (reference sequence). This CDR3 has 15 residues. The CDR3 region has the DNA TGTGCCAGTAGTATTACCCGGGCTGGGGCCAACGTCCTGACTTTC. Translated: CASSITRAGANVLTF.

The rearrangement links TRBV29-1 to TRBJ2-1; 9 bases match TRBD2. This CDR3 contains 14 residues. With V trimmed by 7 bases and J by 4 bases, 8 bases remained unmatched. Germline lookup yields CDR1 SQVTM and CDR2 ANQGSEA. CDR3 residues: CSADVAGVYNEQFF. The DNA for the CDR3 is TGCAGCGCAGATGTAGCGGGAGTATACAATGAGCAGTTCTTC.

V and J are TRBV7-8 and TRBJ2-1, with 9 nucleotides matching TRBD1. This CDR3 is 15 amino acids long. After removal of 2 bases from V and 6 bases from J, the junction contained 5 bases not matched to a gene. Germline V gives CDR1 SGHVS, CDR2 FQNEAQ. CDR3 sequence (DNA): TGTGCCAGCAGCTTACGGGACAGGGCGTTCAATGAGCAGTTCTTC. It encodes CASSLRDRAFNEQFF.

The V gene is TRBV10-3, the J gene TRBJ1-3, with D tentatively TRBD1 (5 bases). CDR3 length: 16 residues. Trimming took 2 bases from V and 0 from J, leaving 11 bases between them. Germline V CDR1 and CDR2: ENHRY, SYGVKD. CDR3 sequence: CAISEKGVRSGNTIYF. The CDR3 bases are TGTGCCATCAGTGAGAAAGGGGTCCGCTCTGGAAACACCATATATTTT.

This rearrangement joins TRBV27 to TRBJ2-7, with TRBD1 as a possible D gene (6 bases). The CDR3 consists of 12 residues. Germline CDR1 reads MNHEY; CDR2 reads SMNVEV (reference sequence). Trimming shortened V by 4 bases and J by 5 bases, and 9 bases separated the two germline ends. The chain's CDR3 is CASSSRGHEQYF. The CDR3 DNA is TGTGCCAGCAGTTCCAGGGGTCACGAGCAGTACTTC.

The chain recombines TRBV5-5 with TRBJ2-7; 9 positions match TRBD1. This CDR3 has 15 residues. V lost 3 bases to trimming and J lost 2 bases; unmatched junction nucleotides: 6. Germline CDR1 and CDR2: SGHKS and YYEKEE (reference sequence). CDR3 nucleotide sequence: TGTGCCAGCAGCTGGGGACAGGGTTGGACCTACGAGCAGTACTTC. This codes for CASSWGQGWTYEQYF. The variable domain in full, completed from reference TRBV5-5 and TRBJ2-7, reads DAGVTQSPTHLIKTRGQQVTLRCSPISGHKSVSWYQQVLGQGPQFIFQYYEKEERGRGNFPDRFSARQFPNYSSELNVNALLLGDSALYLCASSWGQGWTYEQYFGPGTRLTVT.

The chain combines TRBV28 with TRBJ1-5; D is undetermined. CDR1 and CDR2 (germline): MDHEN, SYDVKM. The V gene lost 1 base and the J gene lost 6 bases, with 13 bases spanning the gap. The CDR3 is 15 residues long. Here the CDR3 reads CASSLLYKSGQPQHF. The CDR3 DNA reads as TGTGCCAGCAGTTTATTATATAAATCAGGTCAGCCCCAGCATTTT.

V is TRBV13 and J is TRBJ2-1; the D gene is possibly TRBD1 (5 bases). With 4 bases removed from V and 8 bases from J, the gap between germline ends came to 15 bases. The CDR3 consists of 14 residues. CDR1 PRHDT and CDR2 FYEKMQ come from the germline V gene (reference sequence). The CDR3 DNA reads as TGTGCCAGCAGCTCTTACTGGCTAGGGGATGAGCAGTTCTTC. It encodes CASSSYWLGDEQFF.

This chain joins TRBV28 and TRBJ2-7; either TRBD1 or TRBD2 may supply D (5 bases each). V was pared by 5 bases and J by 0 bases, with 14 bases between. Germline V lookup: CDR1 MDHEN, CDR2 SYDVKM. This CDR3 contains 15 residues. The CDR3 sequence: CASSDLRGYSYEQYF. As DNA, the CDR3 is TGTGCCAGCAGTGACCTCCGGGGCTACTCCTACGAGCAGTACTTC.

The chain employs TRBV10-2 and TRBJ2-7; 9 bases are shared with TRBD1. The CDR3 loop spans 15 amino acids. In germline, CDR1 is WSHSY, CDR2 SAAADI. The trim removed 9 bases at V and 5 bases at J, leaving 14 bases unmatched. The DNA for the CDR3 is TGCGCCAGTCGTCGATGGGACAGGGATGACGACGAGCAGTACTTC. It encodes CASRRWDRDDDEQYF.

The gene calls are TRBV7-9 and TRBJ2-3; D might be TRBD2 (6 bases). This CDR3 region has 17 residues. V lost 1 base and J 4 bases, leaving 18 bases between the germline ends. Germline V gene data show CDR1 as SEHNR and CDR2 as FQNEAQ (reference sequence). CDR3 DNA: TGTGCCAGCAGCTTAGGTAGGCGGAGGAGGGGAGCAGATACGCAGTATTTT. Its protein is CASSLGRRRRGADTQYF.

This chain uses TRBV12-5 with TRBJ1-1, with D uncertain. The CDR3 extends over 19 amino acids. The ends were cut back, 2 bases at V and 0 bases at J, with 22 bases in the middle. Per the germline V gene, CDR1 is LGHNT and CDR2 is FRNRAP. CDR3 nucleotide sequence: TGTGCTAGTGGTTTGTTGTCGCCTCGCCCCCCACCGATGAACACTGAAGCTTTCTTT. Translation gives CASGLLSPRPPPMNTEAFF.

Concerning this clone: The sample contains more than one DNA sequence encoding this CDR3. V usage is TRBV18 and J usage is TRBJ2-3; the D is unclear. CDR3 length equals 10 residues. V lost 3 bases and J 6 bases, leaving 1 base between the germline ends. Germline lookup yields CDR1 KGHSH and CDR2 LQKENI. The CDR3 loop reads CASSPDTQYF. The DNA for the CDR3 is TGTGCCAGCTCACCTGATACGCAGTATTTT.

With regard to this clone: Within the sample, other DNA sequences also encode this same CDR3. The rearrangement links TRBV18 to TRBJ1-1; D remains ambiguous. Trimming shortened V by 1 base and J by 0 bases, and 6 bases separated the two germline ends. This CDR3 has 14 amino acids. The germline V gene encodes CDR1 KGHSH and CDR2 LQKENI. The CDR3 nucleotides are TGTGCCAGCTCACCACAAGGGATGAACACTGAAGCTTTCTTT. This encodes CASSPQGMNTEAFF.

The gene calls are TRBV19 and TRBJ1-2; weak D call: TRBD1 (5 bases). Germline V gene sequence: CDR1 LNHDA, CDR2 SQIVND (reference sequence). Deletions cut 8 bases from V and 1 base from J, with 17 bases between. CDR3 length: 15 amino acids. CDR3 bases: TGTGCCAGTGCCCTTGGGAGGGGCCTTAACTATGGCTACACCTTC. It is translated as CASALGRGLNYGYTF.

This chain uses TRBV28 with TRBJ1-1; D not certain. Germline lookup yields CDR1 MDHEN and CDR2 SYDVKM. With 5 bases removed from V and 5 bases from J, the gap between germline ends came to 15 bases. The CDR3 has 14 amino acids. CDR3 sequence (DNA): TGTGCCAGCAGTCCTGCTGGTCCAAAGACTGAAGCTTTCTTT. Its protein product is CASSPAGPKTEAFF.